Listed below are T cell receptor beta chains from one sample, sequenced in a study of blood T cell repertoires in COVID-19. Libraries were prepared by immunoSEQ multiplex PCR; TCRdb keeps only in-frame clonotypes and omits some of them. This sample has a few hundred thousand clones, with around 85% found just once. The specimen sequenced was PBMCs or T cells enriched from blood (not recorded which). The source is a middle-aged man who had recovered from COVID-19. Each CDR3 is given with its conserved first and last residue. A D gene is named only where the DNA matches it firmly. Rows may omit the clone size; those that give it use once, few, many or a size class.

j_call v_call d_call clone_size cdr3_aa cdr3_nt
TRBJ2-7 TRBV3-1/TRBV3-2 - - CASSPVRGPNTYEQYF TGTGCCAGCAGTCCTGTTCGCGGGCCCAACACCTACGAGCAGTACTTC
TRBJ1-5 TRBV21-1 - - CASSARTVSNQPQHF TGTGCCAGCAGCGCGCGGACAGTTAGCAATCAGCCCCAGCATTTT
TRBJ2-7 TRBV12-3/TRBV12-4 - - CASSLGLLREQYF TGTGCCAGCAGTTTAGGGTTATTGCGCGAGCAGTACTTC
TRBJ1-4 TRBV28 TRBD1 - CASSEMTGADEKLFF TGTGCCAGCAGTGAGATGACAGGGGCGGATGAAAAACTGTTTTTT
TRBJ2-2 TRBV5-6 TRBD2 - CASSITGLAETGELFF TGTGCCAGCAGCATAACGGGACTAGCGGAAACCGGGGAGCTGTTTTTT
TRBJ1-1 TRBV29-1 - - CSVDPGHRNTEAFF TGCAGCGTGGACCCGGGACACAGGAACACTGAAGCTTTCTTT
TRBJ2-2 TRBV5-6 TRBD2 - CASSGWTSGPLNTGELFF TGTGCCAGCAGCGGATGGACTAGCGGGCCACTGAACACCGGGGAGCTGTTTTTT
TRBJ1-6 TRBV2 TRBD1 - CATRQGLNSPLHF TGTGCCACTCGACAGGGGCTCAATTCACCCCTCCACTTT
TRBJ2-3 TRBV7-2 - - CASSPGNTGFTDTQYF TGTGCCAGCAGCCCGGGAAATACAGGGTTCACAGATACGCAGTATTTT
TRBJ2-1 TRBV6-1 - - CASSETDEQFF TGTGCCAGCAGTGAAACAGATGAGCAGTTCTTC
TRBJ1-1 TRBV6-5 - - CASSYSRTEAFF TGTGCCAGCAGTTATAGTCGCACTGAAGCTTTCTTT
TRBJ2-2 TRBV19 TRBD2 - CASSIGTSGFPGELFF TGTGCCAGTAGTATCGGGACTAGCGGGTTCCCCGGGGAGCTGTTTTTT
TRBJ2-2 TRBV29-1 - - CSVASTINTGELFF TGCAGCGTTGCATCGACAATCAACACCGGGGAGCTGTTTTTT
TRBJ2-1 TRBV3-1/TRBV3-2 TRBD2 - CASSRTSGTNEQFF TGTGCCAGCTCTAGGACTAGCGGGACTAATGAGCAGTTCTTC
TRBJ1-6 TRBV7-8 TRBD1 - CASNQLQGANSPLHF TGTGCCAGCAACCAACTACAGGGGGCTAATTCACCCCTCCACTTT
TRBJ2-5 TRBV2 TRBD1 - CASSMTGVGETQYF TGTGCCAGCAGTATGACAGGGGTTGGGGAAACCCAGTACTTC
TRBJ1-2 TRBV29-1 - - CSVSTGQNYGYTF TGCAGCGTTTCCACAGGACAGAACTATGGCTACACCTTC
TRBJ1-5 TRBV24-1 TRBD1 - CATSDPRQGNQPQHF TGTGCCACCAGTGATCCCCGACAGGGAAATCAGCCCCAGCATTTT
TRBJ2-2 TRBV5-1 - - CASSLEQRNTGELFF TGCGCCAGCAGCTTGGAACAGAGAAACACCGGGGAGCTGTTTTTT
TRBJ1-5 TRBV7-2 - - CASSPSRVHTAQHF TGTGCCAGCAGCCCATCCCGGGTCCACACGGCCCAGCATTTT
TRBJ2-2 TRBV19 - - CASSNLGELFF TGTGCCAGTAGTAACCTAGGGGAGCTGTTTTTT
TRBJ2-7 TRBV15 - - CATSRDPVNEQYF TGTGCCACCAGCAGAGATCCGGTTAACGAGCAGTACTTC
TRBJ2-1 TRBV5-4 TRBD2 - CASSFTSDEQFF TGTGCCAGCAGCTTTACTAGCGATGAGCAGTTCTTC
TRBJ2-3 TRBV11-2 - - CASSLEFSVADTQYF TGTGCCAGCAGCTTAGAATTTTCGGTAGCAGATACGCAGTATTTT
TRBJ2-7 TRBV5-1 TRBD1 - CASSRTGQGSEQYF TGCGCCAGCAGCCGTACCGGACAGGGTTCCGAGCAGTACTTC
TRBJ2-7 TRBV29-1 TRBD1 - CSVVAGTGREQYF TGCAGCGTTGTCGCCGGGACAGGGCGCGAGCAGTACTTC
TRBJ1-2 TRBV19 TRBD1 - CASSMGQFSGGYTF TGTGCCAGTAGTATGGGACAGTTCAGCGGGGGCTACACCTTC
TRBJ2-7 TRBV5-1 - - CASTPEAGIVGEQYF TGCGCCAGCACCCCCGAGGCGGGAATCGTGGGCGAGCAGTACTTC
TRBJ2-5 TRBV14 - - CASSQGQAETQYF TGTGCCAGCAGCCAAGGGCAGGCAGAGACCCAGTACTTC
TRBJ2-7 TRBV5-4 - once CASSKTDTYEQYF TGTGCCAGCAGCAAGACAGACACCTACGAGCAGTACTTC
TRBJ1-6 TRBV7-2 TRBD1 - CASSLKYRGEESPLHF TGTGCCAGCAGCTTAAAGTACAGGGGAGAAGAATCACCCCTCCACTTT
TRBJ2-7 TRBV27 - - CASSPIGVRSSYEQYF TGTGCCAGCAGTCCAATAGGGGTGAGGAGCTCCTACGAGCAGTACTTC
TRBJ1-4 TRBV19 TRBD1 - CASSFGTAANEKLFF TGTGCCAGTAGTTTCGGGACAGCAGCTAATGAAAAACTGTTTTTT
TRBJ2-7 TRBV7-2 - - CASNNLGLTYEQYF TGTGCCAGCAATAACCTGGGACTTACCTACGAGCAGTACTTC
TRBJ1-1 TRBV7-8 - few CASSLSRGRNTEAFF TGTGCCAGCAGCTTAAGCAGGGGACGGAACACTGAAGCTTTCTTT
TRBJ1-1 TRBV2 - - CASSDGQNTEAFF TGTGCCAGCAGTGATGGCCAGAACACTGAAGCTTTCTTT
TRBJ2-1 TRBV9 TRBD2 - CASSVGPTTSGRYNEQFF TGTGCCAGCAGCGTAGGGCCCACGACTAGCGGGAGATACAATGAGCAGTTCTTC
TRBJ2-2 TRBV3-1/TRBV3-2 - - CASSQEGTFYRELFF TGTGCCAGCAGCCAAGAAGGGACATTTTACCGGGAGCTGTTTTTT
TRBJ1-2 TRBV30 - once CAWRRSYGNKYGYTF TGTGCCTGGAGGAGAAGCTACGGGAACAAGTATGGCTACACCTTC
TRBJ2-7 TRBV14 TRBD1 once CASTFGQGPSYEQYF TGTGCCAGCACCTTTGGACAGGGCCCCTCCTACGAGCAGTACTTC
TRBJ1-2 TRBV3-1/TRBV3-2 - few CASSQGPGSNYGYTF TGTGCCAGCAGCCAAGGACCAGGATCCAACTATGGCTACACCTTC
TRBJ1-6 TRBV6-1 TRBD1 - CASSDRTGGSSPLHF TGTGCCAGCAGTGACCGGACAGGGGGCAGTTCACCCCTCCACTTT
TRBJ1-2 TRBV4-1 - - CASSQDPSRRVNYGYTF TGCGCCAGCAGCCAAGATCCCTCCCGCAGGGTCAACTATGGCTACACCTTC
TRBJ1-2 TRBV27 - - CASSLPNTANYGYTF TGTGCCAGCAGTTTACCTAATACAGCTAACTATGGCTACACCTTC
TRBJ2-7 TRBV3-1/TRBV3-2 TRBD2 - CASSQDLGTSGLREQYF TGTGCCAGCAGCCAAGACCTCGGGACTAGCGGCCTTAGAGAGCAGTACTTC
TRBJ1-1 TRBV5-5 - - CASSLAGGVGTEAFF TGTGCCAGCAGCTTGGCCGGCGGGGTAGGCACTGAAGCTTTCTTT
TRBJ1-1 TRBV5-1 - - CASSADRRTDTEAFF TGCGCCAGCAGCGCGGACAGAAGGACTGACACTGAAGCTTTCTTT
TRBJ1-2 TRBV6-5 - - CASSSQARGDGYTF TGTGCCAGCAGTTCTCAAGCACGGGGGGATGGCTACACCTTC
TRBJ2-1 TRBV10-3 TRBD1 - CAISETGVENNEQFF TGTGCCATCAGTGAAACAGGGGTTGAAAACAATGAGCAGTTCTTC
TRBJ1-2 TRBV28 TRBD1 - CASGGTGYYGYTF TGTGCCAGCGGCGGGACAGGTTACTATGGCTACACCTTC
TRBJ2-3 TRBV6-2/TRBV6-3 - - CASSYVGHGADTQYF TGTGCCAGCAGTTACGTGGGGCACGGAGCAGATACGCAGTATTTT
TRBJ2-7 TRBV28 - - CASGRPQPLYTEQYF TGTGCCAGCGGGAGACCCCAACCCCTCTACACCGAGCAGTACTTC
TRBJ2-2 TRBV5-4 - few CASSFRAGQGGELFF TGTGCCAGCAGCTTTCGGGCAGGCCAGGGCGGGGAGCTGTTTTTT
TRBJ1-1 TRBV6-5 TRBD1 - CASSRTGGNTEAFF TGTGCCAGCAGCAGGACAGGGGGTAACACTGAAGCTTTCTTT
TRBJ1-1 TRBV10-3 TRBD1 - CAISESQGAGNTEAFF TGTGCCATCAGTGAGTCCCAGGGGGCGGGGAACACTGAAGCTTTCTTT
TRBJ2-7 TRBV19 TRBD2 few CASSKALPSGGIYEQYF TGTGCCAGTAGTAAAGCCCTCCCTAGCGGGGGAATCTACGAGCAGTACTTC